This T cell receptor (beta chain) was captured in a study of long-term antiretroviral therapy in people with HIV. Overall study context: A decade or so separates the oldest specimens from the later 2015 immediate-ART recommendation.

Whole-study results and caveats: The clones with expansion before ART were dominant in the repertoire at all time points.

They ran version v3.0 of the immunoSEQ assay at survey level. Sequencing used immunoSEQ multiplex PCR; TCRdb keeps in-frame clones, though not all of them. The sample yields about 25,000 clones, around three quarters seen once. As for this clone: Its antigen is as yet unknown.

The ends were cut back, 1 base at V and 0 bases at J, with 4 bases in the middle. Germline lookup yields CDR1 SGHVS and CDR2 FQNEAQ. The CDR3 sequence is 14 residues long. The sample consisted of unsorted PBMCs, taken 1.1 years before starting antiretroviral therapy. The sequence came from a woman between 35 and 50 years old with HIV. The chain links TRBV7-8 to TRBJ1-5; D gene unclear. The CDR3 sequence is CASSLGDSNQPQHF. The CDR3 DNA reads as TGTGCCAGCAGCTTAGGGGATAGCAATCAGCCCCAGCATTTT. Variable domain in full (rest from reference TRBV7-8 and TRBJ1-5): GAGVSQSPRYKVAKRGQDVALRCDPISGHVSLFWYQQALGQGPEFLTYFQNEAQLDKSGLPSDRFFAERPEGSVSTLKIQRTQQEDSAVYLCASSLGDSNQPQHFGDGTRLSIL.